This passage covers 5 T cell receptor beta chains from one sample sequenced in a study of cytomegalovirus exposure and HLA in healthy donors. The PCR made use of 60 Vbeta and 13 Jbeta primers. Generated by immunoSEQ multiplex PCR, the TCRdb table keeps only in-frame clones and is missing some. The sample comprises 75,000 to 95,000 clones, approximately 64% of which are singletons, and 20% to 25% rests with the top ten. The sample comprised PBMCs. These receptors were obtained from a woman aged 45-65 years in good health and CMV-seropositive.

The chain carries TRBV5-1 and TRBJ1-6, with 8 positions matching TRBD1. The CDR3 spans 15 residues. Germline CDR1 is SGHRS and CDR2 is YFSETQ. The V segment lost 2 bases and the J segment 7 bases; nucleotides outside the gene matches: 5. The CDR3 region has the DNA TGCGCCAGCAGCTTCTCGACAGGGGAGAATTCACCCCTCCACTTT. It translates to CASSFSTGENSPLHF.

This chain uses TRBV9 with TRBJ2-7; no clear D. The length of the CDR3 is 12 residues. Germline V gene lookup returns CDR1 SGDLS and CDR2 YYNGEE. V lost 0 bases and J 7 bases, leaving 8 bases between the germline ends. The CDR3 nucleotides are TGTGCCAGCAGCGTAGAGCCTAGAGAGCAGTACTTC. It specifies CASSVEPREQYF.

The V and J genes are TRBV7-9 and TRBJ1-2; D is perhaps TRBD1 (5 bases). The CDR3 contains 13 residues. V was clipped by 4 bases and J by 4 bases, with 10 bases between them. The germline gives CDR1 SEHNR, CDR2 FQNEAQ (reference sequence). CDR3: CASSSRDFYGYTF. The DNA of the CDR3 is TGTGCCAGCAGCTCCCGGGACTTCTATGGCTACACCTTC.

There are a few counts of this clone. The CDR3 nucleotides read TGTGCCATCAGTGAAGGGTCAGGGGAAGGCAATCAGCCCCAGCATTTT. Translated, it gives CAISEGSGEGNQPQHF. The chain carries TRBV10-3 and TRBJ1-5; a possible D gene is TRBD1 (6 bases). Germline CDR1 and CDR2: ENHRY and SYGVKD. This CDR3 is built from 16 residues. The V end lost 3 bases, the J end lost 2 bases, and 14 bases lay between the germline ends.

The CDR3 DNA follows: TGTGCCAGCAGCTTAAAACCGGGACAGGGGCTGGAGACCCAGTACTTC. It codes for CASSLKPGQGLETQYF. The V call is TRBV9, the J call TRBJ2-5; 10 nucleotides agree with TRBD1. Germline V gives CDR1 SGDLS, CDR2 YYNGEE. The CDR3 covers 16 residues. V trimming: 4 bases; J trimming: 5 bases; junction bases outside the gene matches: 11. The entire variable domain, with the rest obtained from reference TRBV9 and TRBJ2-5, is as follows: DSGVTQTPKHLITATGQRVTLRCSPRSGDLSVYWYQQSLDQGLQFLIQYYNGEERAKGNILERFSAQQFPDLHSELNLSSLELGDSALYFCASSLKPGQGLETQYFGPGTRLLVL.